This T cell receptor (beta chain) came from a study of blood T cell repertoires in COVID-19 (dated by TCRdb to between 2020 and 2021). About the investigation overall: The collaborator samples originated in the United States, Italy and Spain and spanned the acute and convalescent phases of COVID-19. The repertoires were made available in a free public database intended to serve as a resource for research on the immune response to SARS-CoV-2. The prospective study material was composed of cDNA or gDNA derived from T cells, B-cell-depleted T cells, or PBMCs. HLA class I and class II types, where available, came from metadata supplied by the sample provider rather than from assay-based typing. The dataset comprised deeply sampled blood TCRbeta repertoires from subjects exposed to, actively infected with, or recovered from COVID-19. Nearly every sample came with metadata listing a de-identified subject ID, COVID-19 status, age in years and sex. Samples were obtained from the ongoing ImmuneRACE study (first 160 participants) and from about 1,300 subjects provided by 6 global collaborators. Results the study describes overall, beyond this receptor: The quantity of clinical and demographic metadata differed by source and by participant and was supplied without curation.

Turning to this clone: Its antigen has not been determined. No much larger clone exists at a distance of one base, and base qualities are not known.

TCRbeta CDR3 regions were amplified from genomic DNA using the immunoSEQ Assay, a bias-controlled multiplex PCR. The authors processed their data as follows. The number of nucleated cells in each sample was estimated by amplification of reference gene primers within the assay. Sequence reads were collapsed and filtered to measure the absolute abundance of every unique TCRbeta CDR3 rearrangement. Productive Simpson clonality was computed per sample as the square root of Simpson's diversity index over productive rearrangements. Sourced from immuneACCESS, this table was stored by TCRdb with only in-frame sequences that have V and J called. A share of the clones is absent; for the studies checked, an unresolved V gene accounts for under half, and the remainder has no known explanation. V and J calls and clone size come straight from that table; D and trimming were deduced from the DNA. The table for this sample lists around 380,000 clones; approximately 80% of them were counted only once. The ten top clones hold around 1.1% of the sample.

The collaborating institutions used their own protocols to collect whole blood in K2EDTA tubes. Collaborator samples were shipped for TCRbeta analysis as frozen whole blood, isolated PBMCs, or DNA extracted from either sample type. The cysteine opens and the phenylalanine closes a CDR3 of 14 amino acids. Here the CDR3 DNA is all that survives: 42 bases in frame from base 1. At the junction V is shortened by 8 bases and J by 0 bases, with 14 bases in between. CDR1 ENHRY and CDR2 SYGVKD were looked up in the germline V gene. The V and J segments used are TRBV10-3 and TRBJ2-7; the D gene is perhaps TRBD1, on 8 matching bases. The sample comprised peripheral blood. The sequence was obtained from a human donor with acute or convalescent COVID-19. The donor label of this sample is uncertain. The nucleotide sequence is given as TGTGCCATCCTGGACAGGGAGGGCTCCTACGAGCAGTACTTC. Translated, it reads CAILDREGSYEQYF.